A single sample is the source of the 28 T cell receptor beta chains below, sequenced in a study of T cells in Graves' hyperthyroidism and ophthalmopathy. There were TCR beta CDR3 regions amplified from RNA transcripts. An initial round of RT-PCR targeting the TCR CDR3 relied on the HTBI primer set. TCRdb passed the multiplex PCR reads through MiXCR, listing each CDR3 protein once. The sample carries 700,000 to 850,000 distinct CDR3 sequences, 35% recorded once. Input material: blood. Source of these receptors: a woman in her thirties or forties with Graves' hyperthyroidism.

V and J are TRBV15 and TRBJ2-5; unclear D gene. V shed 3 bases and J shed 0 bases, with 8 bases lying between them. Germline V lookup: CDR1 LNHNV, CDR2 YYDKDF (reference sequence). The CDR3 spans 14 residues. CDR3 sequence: CATSSRRYQETQYF. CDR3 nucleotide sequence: TGTGCCACCAGCAGTCGCCGGTACCAAGAGACCCAGTACTTC.

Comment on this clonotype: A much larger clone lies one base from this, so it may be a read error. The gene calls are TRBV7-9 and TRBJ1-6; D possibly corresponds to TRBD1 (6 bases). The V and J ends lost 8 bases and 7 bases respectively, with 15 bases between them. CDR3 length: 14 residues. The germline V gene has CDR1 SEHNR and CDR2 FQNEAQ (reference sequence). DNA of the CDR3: TGTGCCAGCGGCTGGGAGGGGGGAAATTCACCCCTCCACTTT. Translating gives CASGWEGGNSPLHF.

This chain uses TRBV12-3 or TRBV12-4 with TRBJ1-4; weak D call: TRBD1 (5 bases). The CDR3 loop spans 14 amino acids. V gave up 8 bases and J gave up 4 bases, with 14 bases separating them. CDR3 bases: TGTGCCAGCGCCGGGGGGGTAGGTAATGAAAAACTGTTTTTT. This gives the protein CASAGGVGNEKLFF.

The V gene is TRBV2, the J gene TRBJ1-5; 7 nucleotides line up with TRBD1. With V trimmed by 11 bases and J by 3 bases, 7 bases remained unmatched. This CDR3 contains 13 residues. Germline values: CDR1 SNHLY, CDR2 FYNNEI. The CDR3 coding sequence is TGTGCCTGGGACAGTGCTAACAATCAGCCCCAGCATTTT. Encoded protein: CAWDSANNQPQHF.

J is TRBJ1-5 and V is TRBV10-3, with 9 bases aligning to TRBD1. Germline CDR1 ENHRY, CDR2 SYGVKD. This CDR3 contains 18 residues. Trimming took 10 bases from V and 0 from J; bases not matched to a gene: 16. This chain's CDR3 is CASRPQGQGTVSNQPQHF. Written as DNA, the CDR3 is TGTGCCAGCAGACCGCAGGGACAGGGAACGGTTAGCAATCAGCCCCAGCATTTT.

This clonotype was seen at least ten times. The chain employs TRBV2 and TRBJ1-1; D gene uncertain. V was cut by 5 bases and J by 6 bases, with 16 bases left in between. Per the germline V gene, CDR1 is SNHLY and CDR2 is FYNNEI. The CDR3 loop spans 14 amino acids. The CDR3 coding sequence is TGTGCCAGCAGTCGAGCCTCCACAGAATCTGAAGCTTTCTTT. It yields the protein CASSRASTESEAFF.

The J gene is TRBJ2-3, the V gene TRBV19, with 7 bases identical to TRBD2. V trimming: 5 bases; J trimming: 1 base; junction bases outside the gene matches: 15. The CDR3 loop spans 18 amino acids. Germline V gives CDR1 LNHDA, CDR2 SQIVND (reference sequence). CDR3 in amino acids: CASSFGASWGGGTDTQYF. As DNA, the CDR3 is TGTGCCAGTAGTTTCGGGGCTTCGTGGGGGGGAGGCACAGATACGCAGTATTTT.

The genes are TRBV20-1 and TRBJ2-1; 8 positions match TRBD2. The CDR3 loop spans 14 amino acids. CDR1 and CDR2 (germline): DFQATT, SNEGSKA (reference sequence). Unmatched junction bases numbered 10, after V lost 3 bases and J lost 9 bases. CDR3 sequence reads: CSASKLAAVFEQFF. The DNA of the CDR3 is TGCAGTGCTAGTAAACTAGCGGCGGTCTTTGAGCAGTTCTTC.

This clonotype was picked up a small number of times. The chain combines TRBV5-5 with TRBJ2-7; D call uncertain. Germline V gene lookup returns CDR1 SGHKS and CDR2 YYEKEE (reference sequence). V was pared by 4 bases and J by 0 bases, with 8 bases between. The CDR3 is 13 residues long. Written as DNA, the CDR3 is TGTGCCAGCAGCCTTTCCCGCTCCTACGAGCAGTACTTC. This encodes CASSLSRSYEQYF. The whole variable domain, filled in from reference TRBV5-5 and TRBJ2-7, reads DAGVTQSPTHLIKTRGQQVTLRCSPISGHKSVSWYQQVLGQGPQFIFQYYEKEERGRGNFPDRFSARQFPNYSSELNVNALLLGDSALYLCASSLSRSYEQYFGPGTRLTVT.

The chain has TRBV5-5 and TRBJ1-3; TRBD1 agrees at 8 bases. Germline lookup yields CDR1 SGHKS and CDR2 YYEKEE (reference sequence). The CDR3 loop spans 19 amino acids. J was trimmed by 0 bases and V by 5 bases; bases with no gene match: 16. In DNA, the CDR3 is TGTGCCAGCAGTAGCGAAAGGACAGGGAGATTTCTCTCTGGAAACACCATATATTTT. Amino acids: CASSSERTGRFLSGNTIYF.

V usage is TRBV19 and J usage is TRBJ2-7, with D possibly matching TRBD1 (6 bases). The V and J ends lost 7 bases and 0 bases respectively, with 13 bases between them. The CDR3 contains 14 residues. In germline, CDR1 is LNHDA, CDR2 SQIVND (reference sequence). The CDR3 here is CASTATGSSYEQYF. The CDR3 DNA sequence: TGTGCCAGTACTGCGACAGGAAGCTCCTACGAGCAGTACTTC.

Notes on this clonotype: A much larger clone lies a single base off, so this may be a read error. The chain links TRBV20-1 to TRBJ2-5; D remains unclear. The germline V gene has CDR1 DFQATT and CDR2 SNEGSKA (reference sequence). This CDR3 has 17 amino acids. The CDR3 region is CSATKYQDGHLQDTQYF. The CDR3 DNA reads TGCAGTGCCACGAAGTACCAGGACGGCCACCTCCAAGACACCCAGTACTTC.

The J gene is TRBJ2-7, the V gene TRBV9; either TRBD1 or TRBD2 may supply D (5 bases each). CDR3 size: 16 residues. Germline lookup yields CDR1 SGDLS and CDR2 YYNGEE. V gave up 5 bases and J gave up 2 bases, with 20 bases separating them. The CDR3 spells CASSLGPGTGTYEQYF. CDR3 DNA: TGTGCCAGCAGTCTCGGCCCCGGGACGGGGACCTACGAGCAGTACTTC.

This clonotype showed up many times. CDR3 amino acids: CAISPGLQETQYF. The DNA of the CDR3 is TGTGCCATCAGCCCGGGACTCCAAGAGACCCAGTACTTC. V gene TRBV10-3 combines with J gene TRBJ2-5; possible D gene TRBD2, 6 bases. The CDR3 contains 13 residues. Between the trimmed V and J ends, which lost 6 bases and 1 base, there was a span of 9 bases. Germline CDR1 ENHRY, CDR2 SYGVKD.

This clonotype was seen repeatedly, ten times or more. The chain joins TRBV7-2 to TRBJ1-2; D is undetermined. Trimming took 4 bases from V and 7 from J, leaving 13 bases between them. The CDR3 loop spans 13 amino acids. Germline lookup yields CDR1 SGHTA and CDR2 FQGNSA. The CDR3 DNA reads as TGTGCCAGCAGCTCCATGGGGTTTCCTGGCTACACCTTC. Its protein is CASSSMGFPGYTF.

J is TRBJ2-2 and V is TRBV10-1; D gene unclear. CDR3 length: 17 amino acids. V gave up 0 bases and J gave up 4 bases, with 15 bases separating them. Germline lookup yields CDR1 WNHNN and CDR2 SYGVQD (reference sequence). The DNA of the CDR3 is TGCGCCAGCAGTGAGTCGGGCAGAAGGCGACGCACCGGGGAGCTGTTTTTT. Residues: CASSESGRRRRTGELFF.

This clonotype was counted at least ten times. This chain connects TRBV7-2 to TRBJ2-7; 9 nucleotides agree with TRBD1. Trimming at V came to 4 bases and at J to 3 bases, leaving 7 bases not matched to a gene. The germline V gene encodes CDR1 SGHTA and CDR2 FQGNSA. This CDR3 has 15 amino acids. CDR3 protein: CASSSATGGNYEQYF. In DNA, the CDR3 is TGTGCCAGCAGCTCAGCGACAGGGGGGAACTACGAGCAGTACTTC.

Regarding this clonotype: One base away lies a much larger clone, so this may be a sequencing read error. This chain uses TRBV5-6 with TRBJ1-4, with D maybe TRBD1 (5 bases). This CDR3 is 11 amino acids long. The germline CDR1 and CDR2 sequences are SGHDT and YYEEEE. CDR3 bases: TGTGCCAGCAGCTTGAGTGGGGGGATGACTTTT. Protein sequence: CASSLSGGMTF.

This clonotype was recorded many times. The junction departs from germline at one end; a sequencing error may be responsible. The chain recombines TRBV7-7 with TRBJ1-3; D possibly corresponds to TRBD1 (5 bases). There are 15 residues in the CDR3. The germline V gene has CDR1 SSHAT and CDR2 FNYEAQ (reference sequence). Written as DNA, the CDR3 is TGTGCTAGCAGCTTAGAACAGGCCTCTGGAAACACCATATATTTT. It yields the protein CASSLEQASGNTIYF.

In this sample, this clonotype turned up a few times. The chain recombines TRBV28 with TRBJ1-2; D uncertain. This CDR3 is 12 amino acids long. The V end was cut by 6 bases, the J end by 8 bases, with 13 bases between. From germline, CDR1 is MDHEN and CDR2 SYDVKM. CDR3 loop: CASSFGLGGYTF. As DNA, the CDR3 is TGTGCCAGCAGCTTTGGCCTTGGGGGCTACACCTTC.

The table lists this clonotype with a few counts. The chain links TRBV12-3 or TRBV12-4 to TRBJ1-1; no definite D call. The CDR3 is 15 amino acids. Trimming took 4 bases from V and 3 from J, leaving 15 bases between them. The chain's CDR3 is CASSSGSGAYTEAFF. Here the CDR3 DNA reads TGTGCCAGCAGTTCCGGTTCCGGAGCGTACACTGAAGCTTTCTTT.

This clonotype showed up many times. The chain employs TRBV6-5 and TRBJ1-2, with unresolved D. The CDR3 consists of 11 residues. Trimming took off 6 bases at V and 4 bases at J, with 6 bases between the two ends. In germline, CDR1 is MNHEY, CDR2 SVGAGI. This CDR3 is CASSSTYGYTF. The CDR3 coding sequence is TGTGCCAGCAGCTCCACCTATGGCTACACCTTC.

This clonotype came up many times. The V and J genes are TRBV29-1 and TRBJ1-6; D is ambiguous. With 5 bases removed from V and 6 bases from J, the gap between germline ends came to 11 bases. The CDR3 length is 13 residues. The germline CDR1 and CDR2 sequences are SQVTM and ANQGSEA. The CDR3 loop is CSVSDGSNSPLHF. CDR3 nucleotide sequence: TGCAGCGTTTCGGACGGTTCTAATTCACCCCTCCACTTT.

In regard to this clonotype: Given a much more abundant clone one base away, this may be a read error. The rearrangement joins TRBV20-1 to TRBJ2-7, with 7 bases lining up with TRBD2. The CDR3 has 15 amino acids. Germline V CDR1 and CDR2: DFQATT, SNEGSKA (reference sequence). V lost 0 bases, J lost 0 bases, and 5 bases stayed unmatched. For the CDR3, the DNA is TGCAGTGCTAGAGAGCGACTAGCCAGCTCCTACGAGCAGTACTTC. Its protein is CSARERLASSYEQYF.

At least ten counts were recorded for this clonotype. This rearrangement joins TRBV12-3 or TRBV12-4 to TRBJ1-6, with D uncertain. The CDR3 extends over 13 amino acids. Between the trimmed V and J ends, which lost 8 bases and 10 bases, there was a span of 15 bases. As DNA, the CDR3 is TGTGCCAGCTCAAGGGAGGGAAAGTCACCCCTCCACTTT. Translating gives CASSREGKSPLHF.

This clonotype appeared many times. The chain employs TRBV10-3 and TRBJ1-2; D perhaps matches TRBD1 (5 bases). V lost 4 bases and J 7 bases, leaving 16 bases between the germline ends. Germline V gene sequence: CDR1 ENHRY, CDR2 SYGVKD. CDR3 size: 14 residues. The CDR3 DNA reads TGTGCCATCAGTGCGTCCCAGGGAACGGGTGGCTACACCTTC. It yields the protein CAISASQGTGGYTF.

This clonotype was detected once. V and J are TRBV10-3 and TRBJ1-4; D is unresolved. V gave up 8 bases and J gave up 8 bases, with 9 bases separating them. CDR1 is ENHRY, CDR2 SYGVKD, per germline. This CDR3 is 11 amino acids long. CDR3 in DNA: TGTGCCATCCTGGGCGCAGAAAAACTGTTTTTT. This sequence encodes CAILGAEKLFF.

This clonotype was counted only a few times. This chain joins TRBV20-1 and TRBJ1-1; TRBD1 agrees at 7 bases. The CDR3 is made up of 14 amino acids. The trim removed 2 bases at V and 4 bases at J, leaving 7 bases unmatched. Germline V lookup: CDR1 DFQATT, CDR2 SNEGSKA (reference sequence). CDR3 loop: CSARFRGGPTEAFF. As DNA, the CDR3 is TGCAGTGCTAGATTTCGAGGGGGCCCCACTGAAGCTTTCTTT.